The following is a T cell receptor (beta chain) sequence with its context. The CDR3 contains 16 residues. V shed 5 bases and J 5 bases; nucleotides not matched to a gene: 6. Per germline, CDR1 KGHSH and CDR2 LQKENI. This sample was taken from a study of blood T cell repertoires in COVID-19. The method was immunoSEQ multiplex PCR; TCRdb's version includes in-frame clones alone and lacks a portion of them. Of around 130,000 clones listed, roughly 90% are singletons. Input material: peripheral blood. The chain couples TRBV18 to TRBJ2-5, with 15 bases fitting TRBD2. This TCR derives from a man between 70 and 80 years old with active COVID-19. The DNA for the CDR3 is TGTGCCAGCTCAAGGACTAGCGGGAGGGGCGTGGAGACCCAGTACTTC. This encodes CASSRTSGRGVETQYF.